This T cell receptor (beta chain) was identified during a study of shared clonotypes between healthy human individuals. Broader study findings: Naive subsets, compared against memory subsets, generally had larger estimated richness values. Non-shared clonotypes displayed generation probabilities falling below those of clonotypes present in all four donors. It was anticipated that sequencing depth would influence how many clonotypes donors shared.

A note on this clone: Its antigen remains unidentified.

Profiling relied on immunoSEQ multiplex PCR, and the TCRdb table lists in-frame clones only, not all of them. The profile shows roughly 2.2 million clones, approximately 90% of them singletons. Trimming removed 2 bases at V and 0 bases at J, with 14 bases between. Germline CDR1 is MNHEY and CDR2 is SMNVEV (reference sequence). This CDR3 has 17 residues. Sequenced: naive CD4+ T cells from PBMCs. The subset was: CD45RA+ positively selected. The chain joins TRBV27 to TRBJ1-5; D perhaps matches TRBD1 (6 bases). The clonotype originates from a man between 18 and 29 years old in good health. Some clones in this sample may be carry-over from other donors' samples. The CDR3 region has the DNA TGTGCCAGCAGTTTAGGTCCCCGAGGGGGTAGCAATCAGCCCCAGCATTTT. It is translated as CASSLGPRGGSNQPQHF.